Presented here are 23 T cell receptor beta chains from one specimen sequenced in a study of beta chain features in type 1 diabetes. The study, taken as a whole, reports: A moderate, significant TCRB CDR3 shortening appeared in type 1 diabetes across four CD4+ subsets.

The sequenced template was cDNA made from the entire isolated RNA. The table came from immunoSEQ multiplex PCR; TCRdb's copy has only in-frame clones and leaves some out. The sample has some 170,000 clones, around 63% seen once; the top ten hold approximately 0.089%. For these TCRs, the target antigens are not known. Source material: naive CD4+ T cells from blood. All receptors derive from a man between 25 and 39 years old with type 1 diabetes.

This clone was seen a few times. CDR3 nucleotide sequence: TGCAGCGTCCGCCTCGGGGTAGCGCCAAGCACAGATACGCAGTATTTT. Translation: CSVRLGVAPSTDTQYF. J is TRBJ2-3 and V is TRBV29-1; TRBD2 might be the D (5 bases). Germline V gene sequence: CDR1 SQVTM, CDR2 ANQGSEA. V was pared by 6 bases and J by 0 bases, with 19 bases between. This CDR3 spans 16 amino acids.

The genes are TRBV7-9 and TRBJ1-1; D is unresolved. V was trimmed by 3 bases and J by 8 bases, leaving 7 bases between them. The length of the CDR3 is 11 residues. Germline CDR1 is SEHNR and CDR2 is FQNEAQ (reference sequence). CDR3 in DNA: TGTGCCAGCAGCTTTAGCGGGGAAGCTTTCTTT. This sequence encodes CASSFSGEAFF.

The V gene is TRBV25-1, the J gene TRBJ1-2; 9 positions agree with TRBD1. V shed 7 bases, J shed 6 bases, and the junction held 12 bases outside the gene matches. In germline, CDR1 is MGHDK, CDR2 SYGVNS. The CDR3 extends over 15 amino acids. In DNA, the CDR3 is TGTGCCAGCACGTGGACAGGGGCCACGACTAATGGCTACACCTTC. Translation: CASTWTGATTNGYTF.

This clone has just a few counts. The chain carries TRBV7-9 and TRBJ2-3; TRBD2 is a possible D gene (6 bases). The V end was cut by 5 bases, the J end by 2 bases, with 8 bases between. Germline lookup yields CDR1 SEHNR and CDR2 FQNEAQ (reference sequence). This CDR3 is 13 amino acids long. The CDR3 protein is CASSPGLTDTQYF. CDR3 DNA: TGTGCCAGCAGCCCGGGACTCACAGATACGCAGTATTTT.

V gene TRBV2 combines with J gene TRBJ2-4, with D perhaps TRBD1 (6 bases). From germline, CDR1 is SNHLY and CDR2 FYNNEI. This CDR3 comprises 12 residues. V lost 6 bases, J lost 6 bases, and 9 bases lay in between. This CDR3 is CASRGAVNIQYF. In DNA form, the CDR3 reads TGTGCCAGCAGGGGGGCAGTAAACATTCAGTACTTC.

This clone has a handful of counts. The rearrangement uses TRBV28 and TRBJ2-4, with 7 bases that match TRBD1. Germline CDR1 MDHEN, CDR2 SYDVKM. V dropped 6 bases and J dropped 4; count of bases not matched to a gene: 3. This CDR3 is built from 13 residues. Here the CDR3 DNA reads TGTGCCAGCAGACAGGGGATAAAAAACATTCAGTACTTC. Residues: CASRQGIKNIQYF.

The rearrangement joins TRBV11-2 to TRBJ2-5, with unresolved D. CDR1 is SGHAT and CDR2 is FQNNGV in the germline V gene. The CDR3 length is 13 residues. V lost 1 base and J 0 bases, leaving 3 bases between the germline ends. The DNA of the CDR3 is TGTGCCAGCAGCTTAGGACACCAAGAGACCCAGTACTTC. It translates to CASSLGHQETQYF.

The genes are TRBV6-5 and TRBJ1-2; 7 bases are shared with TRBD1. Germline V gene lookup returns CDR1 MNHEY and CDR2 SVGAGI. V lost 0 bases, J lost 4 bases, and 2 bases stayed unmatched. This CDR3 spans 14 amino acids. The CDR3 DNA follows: TGTGCCAGCAGTTACTCCGACAGGGTCTATGGCTACACCTTC. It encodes CASSYSDRVYGYTF.

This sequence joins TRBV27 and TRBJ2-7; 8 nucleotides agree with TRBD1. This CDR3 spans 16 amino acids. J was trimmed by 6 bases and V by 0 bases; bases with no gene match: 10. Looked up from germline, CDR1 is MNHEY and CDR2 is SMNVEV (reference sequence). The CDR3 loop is CASSLSFRTGRFEQYF. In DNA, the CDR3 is TGTGCCAGCAGTTTATCGTTCCGGACAGGGCGCTTCGAGCAGTACTTC.

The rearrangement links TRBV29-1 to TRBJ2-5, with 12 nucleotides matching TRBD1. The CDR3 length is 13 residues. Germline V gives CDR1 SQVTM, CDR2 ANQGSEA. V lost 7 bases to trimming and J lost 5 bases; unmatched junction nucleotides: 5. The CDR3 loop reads CSAGTGGRETQYF. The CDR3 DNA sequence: TGCAGCGCAGGGACAGGGGGCAGGGAGACCCAGTACTTC.

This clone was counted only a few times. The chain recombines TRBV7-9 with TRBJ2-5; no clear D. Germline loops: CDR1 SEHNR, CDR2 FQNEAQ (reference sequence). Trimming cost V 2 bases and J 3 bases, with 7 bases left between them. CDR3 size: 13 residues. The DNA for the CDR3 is TGTGCCAGCAGCTTATTACAGAAAGAGACCCAGTACTTC. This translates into CASSLLQKETQYF.

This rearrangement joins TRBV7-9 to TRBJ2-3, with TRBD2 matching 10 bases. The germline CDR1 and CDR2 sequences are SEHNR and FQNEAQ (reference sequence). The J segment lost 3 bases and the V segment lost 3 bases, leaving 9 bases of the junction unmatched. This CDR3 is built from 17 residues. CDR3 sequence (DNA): TGTGCCAGCAGCTTTGGCCCTACTAGCGGGGTGACAGATACGCAGTATTTT. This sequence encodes CASSFGPTSGVTDTQYF. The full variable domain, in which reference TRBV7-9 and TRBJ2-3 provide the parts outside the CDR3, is DTGVSQNPRHKITKRGQNVTFRCDPISEHNRLYWYRQTLGQGPEFLTYFQNEAQLEKSRLLSDRFSAERPKGSFSTLEIQRTEQGDSAMYLCASSFGPTSGVTDTQYFGPGTRLTVL.

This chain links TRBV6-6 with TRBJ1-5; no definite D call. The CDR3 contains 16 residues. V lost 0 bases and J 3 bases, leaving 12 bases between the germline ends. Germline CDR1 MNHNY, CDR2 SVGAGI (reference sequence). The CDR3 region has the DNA TGTGCCAGCAGTTACTCGCGGTCAGACCCCAATCAGCCCCAGCATTTT. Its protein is CASSYSRSDPNQPQHF.

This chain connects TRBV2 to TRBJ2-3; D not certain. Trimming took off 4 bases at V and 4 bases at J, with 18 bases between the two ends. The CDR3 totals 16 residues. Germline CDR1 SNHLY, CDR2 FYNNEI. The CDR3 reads CASSALAAMSSDTQYF. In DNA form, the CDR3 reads TGTGCCAGCAGTGCACTTGCGGCCATGAGCTCAGATACGCAGTATTTT.

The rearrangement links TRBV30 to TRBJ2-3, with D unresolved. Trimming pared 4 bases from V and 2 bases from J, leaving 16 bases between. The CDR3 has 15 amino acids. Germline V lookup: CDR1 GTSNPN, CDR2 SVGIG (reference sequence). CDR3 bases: TGTGCCTGGAATACCCGCGGAACTATCACAGATACGCAGTATTTT. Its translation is CAWNTRGTITDTQYF.

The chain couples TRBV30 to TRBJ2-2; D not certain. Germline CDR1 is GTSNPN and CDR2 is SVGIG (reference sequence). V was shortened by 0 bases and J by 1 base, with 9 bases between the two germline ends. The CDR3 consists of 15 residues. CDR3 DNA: TGTGCCTGGAGTGTAATGACCGAGAACACCGGGGAGCTGTTTTTT. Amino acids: CAWSVMTENTGELFF.

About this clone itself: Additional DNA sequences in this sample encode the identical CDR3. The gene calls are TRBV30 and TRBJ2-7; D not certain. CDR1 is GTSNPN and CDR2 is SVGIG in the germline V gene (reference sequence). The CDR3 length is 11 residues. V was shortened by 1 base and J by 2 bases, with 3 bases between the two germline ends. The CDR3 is CAWSAAYEQYF. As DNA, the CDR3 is TGTGCCTGGAGTGCTGCCTACGAGCAGTACTTC.

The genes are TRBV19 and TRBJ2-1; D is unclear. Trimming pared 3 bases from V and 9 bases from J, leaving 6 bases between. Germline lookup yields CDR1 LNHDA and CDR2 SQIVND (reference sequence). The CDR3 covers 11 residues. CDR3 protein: CASSIYGEQFF. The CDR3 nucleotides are TGTGCCAGTAGTATCTATGGTGAGCAGTTCTTC.

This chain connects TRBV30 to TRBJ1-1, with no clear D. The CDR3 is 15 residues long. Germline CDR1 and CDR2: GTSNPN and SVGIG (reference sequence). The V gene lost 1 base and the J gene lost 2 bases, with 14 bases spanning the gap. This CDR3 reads CAWSGSTKGNTEAFF. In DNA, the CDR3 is TGTGCCTGGAGTGGTTCGACGAAGGGAAACACTGAAGCTTTCTTT.

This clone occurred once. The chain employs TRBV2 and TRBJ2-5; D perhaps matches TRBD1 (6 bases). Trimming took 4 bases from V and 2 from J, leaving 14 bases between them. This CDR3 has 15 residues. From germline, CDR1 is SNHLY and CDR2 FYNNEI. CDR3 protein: CASSAVTGQQETQYF. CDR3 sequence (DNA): TGTGCCAGCAGTGCTGTGACAGGCCAGCAAGAGACCCAGTACTTC.

CDR3 in DNA: TGTGCCAGCTCATCGGACCACATTACAGGGCGAGGCTACACCTTC. This gives the protein CASSSDHITGRGYTF. V and J are TRBV18 and TRBJ1-2; TRBD1 might be the D (6 bases). Trimming removed 5 bases from V and 8 bases from J, with 21 bases in between. This CDR3 is 15 amino acids long. The germline CDR1 and CDR2 sequences are KGHSH and LQKENI.

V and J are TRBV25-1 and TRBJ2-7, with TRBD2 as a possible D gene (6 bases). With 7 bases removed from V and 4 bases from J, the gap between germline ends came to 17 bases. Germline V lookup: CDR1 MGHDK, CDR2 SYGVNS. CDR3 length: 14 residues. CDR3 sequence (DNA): TGTGCCAGCAAGGGCGCTACGGGGGATTACGAGCAGTACTTC. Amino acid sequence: CASKGATGDYEQYF.

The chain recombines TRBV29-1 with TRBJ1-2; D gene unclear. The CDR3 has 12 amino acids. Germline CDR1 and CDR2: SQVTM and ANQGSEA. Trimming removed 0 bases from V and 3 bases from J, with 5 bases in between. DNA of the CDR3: TGCAGCGTTGAAGAGGTAGACTATGGCTACACCTTC. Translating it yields CSVEEVDYGYTF.